The 20 T cell receptor beta chains presented below share a single source sample, sequenced in a study of blood T cell repertoires in COVID-19. Measured with immunoSEQ multiplex PCR; TCRdb has only the in-frame clones, and not every one. The repertoire has about 43,000 clones, around 87% of them found once; the top ten carry approximately 8.9%. The material sequenced was peripheral blood. Receptor source: a woman over 75 with active COVID-19.

The chain is built from TRBV30 and TRBJ1-4, with TRBD1 matching over 7 bases. Looked up from germline, CDR1 is GTSNPN and CDR2 is SVGIG (reference sequence). Trimming removed 2 bases from V and 7 bases from J; junction bases left unmatched: 10. This CDR3 is 15 amino acids long. This chain's CDR3 is CAWSQLRGRAEKLFF. CDR3 DNA sequence: TGTGCCTGGAGTCAGTTGAGGGGGCGGGCTGAAAAACTGTTTTTT.

The CDR3 protein is CASSPRQGFAEAFF. The DNA of the CDR3 is TGTGCCAGCAGCCCACGACAGGGTTTTGCTGAAGCTTTCTTT. The chain is built from TRBV9 and TRBJ1-1; 7 bases align to TRBD1. Per the germline V gene, CDR1 is SGDLS and CDR2 is YYNGEE. The CDR3 contains 14 residues. The ends lost 4 bases at V and 6 bases at J; junction bases unmatched: 9.

This chain uses TRBV24-1 with TRBJ1-2, with 9 bases fitting TRBD1. CDR1 is KGHDR and CDR2 is SFDVKD in the germline V gene. V was pared by 9 bases and J by 2 bases, with 3 bases of the junction left unmatched. CDR3 length equals 13 residues. The CDR3 DNA is TGTGCCACCGGGGACAGGGCAAACTATGGCTACACCTTC. Its protein product is CATGDRANYGYTF.

The genes are TRBV11-2 and TRBJ2-5, with 7 bases aligning to TRBD2. This CDR3 has 19 amino acids. Trimming removed 0 bases from V and 2 bases from J; junction bases left unmatched: 15. Germline values: CDR1 SGHAT, CDR2 FQNNGV. The CDR3 loop reads CASSLDFRLVAGLQETQYF. The CDR3 region has the DNA TGTGCCAGCAGCTTAGATTTCCGGCTGGTAGCGGGCCTTCAAGAGACCCAGTACTTC.

This sequence joins TRBV5-5 and TRBJ1-2, with D hard to call. Trimming took off 4 bases at V and 0 bases at J, with 13 bases between the two ends. The germline CDR1 and CDR2 sequences are SGHKS and YYEKEE (reference sequence). The CDR3 runs 15 residues. This CDR3 is CASSRAEGANYGYTF. The CDR3 region has the DNA TGTGCCAGCAGCCGAGCTGAGGGAGCTAACTATGGCTACACCTTC.

Written as DNA, the CDR3 is TGTGCCAGTAACCCCGGGACACCTAACACTGAAGCTTTCTTT. This gives the protein CASNPGTPNTEAFF. J is TRBJ1-1 and V is TRBV19, with a weak D call TRBD1 (6 bases). V lost 7 bases, J lost 2 bases, and 14 bases lay in between. Per germline, CDR1 LNHDA and CDR2 SQIVND (reference sequence). The CDR3 is made up of 14 amino acids.

V is TRBV6-5 and J is TRBJ2-7; a possible D gene is TRBD2 (6 bases). The V gene's germline CDR1 is MNHEY and CDR2 SVGAGI. The CDR3 runs 14 residues. The V end was cut by 2 bases, the J end by 6 bases, with 14 bases between. Here the CDR3 DNA reads TGTGCCAGCAGTTACAGGGACTCCCGGGGCGAGCAGTACTTC. This encodes CASSYRDSRGEQYF.

As for this clone: The same CDR3 arises from other DNA sequences in this sample as well. The CDR3 spells CAWRTSGGGNQPQHF. In DNA, the CDR3 is TGTGCCTGGAGAACGTCGGGAGGTGGCAATCAGCCCCAGCATTTT. The chain employs TRBV30 and TRBJ1-5, with D unclear. The CDR3 extends over 15 amino acids. V was trimmed by 3 bases and J by 2 bases, leaving 14 bases between them. Germline CDR1 is GTSNPN and CDR2 is SVGIG (reference sequence).

CDR3 nucleotides: TGCAGCGTTGAACGGGGGGCGAGGGAGCAGTACTTC. As protein: CSVERGAREQYF. The chain recombines TRBV29-1 with TRBJ2-7, with D perhaps TRBD2 (7 bases). Per germline, CDR1 SQVTM and CDR2 ANQGSEA. Trimming took off 2 bases at V and 7 bases at J, with 12 bases between the two ends. The CDR3 loop spans 12 amino acids.

V and J are TRBV27 and TRBJ1-5; 10 bases agree with TRBD1. CDR3 length equals 16 residues. Germline CDR1 reads MNHEY; CDR2 reads SMNVEV (reference sequence). V was clipped by 5 bases and J by 7 bases; unmatched bases: 11. DNA for the CDR3: TGTGCCAGCAGTGTGACAGGGGGCGGCTTAGGGCAGCCCCAGCATTTT. Translation gives CASSVTGGGLGQPQHF.

V gene TRBV5-1 combines with J gene TRBJ1-4; 10 nucleotides align to TRBD1. The junction had 12 bases not matched to a gene; V was cut back by 0 bases and J by 7 bases. This CDR3 contains 18 residues. The germline gives CDR1 SGHRS, CDR2 YFSETQ. CDR3 protein: CASSLAPTSTGGLEKLFF. The CDR3 bases are TGCGCCAGCAGCTTGGCGCCCACGTCGACAGGGGGCCTTGAAAAACTGTTTTTT.

The chain uses TRBV4-2 and TRBJ2-5, with 10 bases matching TRBD2. The CDR3 consists of 17 residues. Germline-derived CDR1 and CDR2 are LGHNA and YNFKEQ. The J segment lost 3 bases and the V segment lost 1 base, leaving 8 bases of the junction unmatched. CDR3 nucleotides: TGTGCCAGCAGCCAAGGTCTAGCGGGGGCTAAGGAAGAGACCCAGTACTTC. Translation: CASSQGLAGAKEETQYF.

This chain links TRBV18 with TRBJ1-2; D perhaps matches TRBD1 (6 bases). The CDR3 consists of 15 residues. Per germline, CDR1 KGHSH and CDR2 LQKENI. Trimming left V 4 bases short and J 5 bases short, with 17 bases between. CDR3 loop: CASSLDRFLLYGYTF. CDR3 DNA: TGTGCCAGCTCACTAGACAGGTTCTTGTTATATGGCTACACCTTC.

This chain connects TRBV11-3 to TRBJ2-7; D is possibly TRBD2 (5 bases). The CDR3 runs to 14 residues. In germline, CDR1 is SGHNT, CDR2 YENEEA. Trimming left V 5 bases short and J 6 bases short, with 17 bases between. This chain's CDR3 is CASSPRTGGGEQYF. The CDR3 DNA sequence: TGTGCCAGCAGCCCCCGTACCGGTGGAGGCGAGCAGTACTTC.

The V and J genes are TRBV2 and TRBJ1-2, with a possible D match to TRBD1 (5 bases). Between the trimmed V and J ends, which lost 5 bases and 2 bases, there was a span of 12 bases. The germline CDR1 and CDR2 sequences are SNHLY and FYNNEI. CDR3 length: 14 amino acids. CDR3 nucleotides: TGTGCCAGCAGTTCCACCCAGGGAAACTATGGCTACACCTTC. Encoded protein: CASSSTQGNYGYTF.

The genes are TRBV30 and TRBJ2-2, with a possible D match to TRBD1 (6 bases). Trimming cost V 4 bases and J 4 bases, with 16 bases left between them. This CDR3 is built from 15 residues. CDR1 and CDR2 (germline): GTSNPN, SVGIG (reference sequence). CDR3 loop: CAWNFWGQVTGELFF. The CDR3 DNA sequence: TGTGCCTGGAATTTTTGGGGACAAGTCACCGGGGAGCTGTTTTTT.

J is TRBJ1-5 and V is TRBV2; D perhaps matches TRBD1 (6 bases). V lost 5 bases, J lost 7 bases, and 15 bases lay in between. CDR3 length: 14 residues. Germline lookup yields CDR1 SNHLY and CDR2 FYNNEI. The CDR3 loop reads CASSLGNREQPQHF. CDR3 coding DNA: TGTGCCAGCAGTCTTGGCAACAGGGAACAGCCCCAGCATTTT.

Here the CDR3 reads CASSESLAGAIQETQYF. CDR3 in DNA: TGTGCCAGCAGTGAGTCGCTAGCGGGGGCCATCCAAGAGACCCAGTACTTC. The chain recombines TRBV2 with TRBJ2-5, with 10 bases matching TRBD2. Trimming at V came to 3 bases and at J to 1 base, leaving 8 bases not matched to a gene. CDR3 size: 17 residues. The germline V gene encodes CDR1 SNHLY and CDR2 FYNNEI.

V gene TRBV6-5 combines with J gene TRBJ1-4; 10 nucleotides line up with TRBD1. This CDR3 has 12 residues. CDR1 and CDR2 from the germline V gene are MNHEY and SVGAGI. The junction had 0 bases not matched to a gene; V was cut back by 6 bases and J by 8 bases. CDR3 nucleotide sequence: TGTGCCAGCAGGACAGGGGGCGAAAAACTGTTTTTT. Protein sequence: CASRTGGEKLFF.

The CDR3 DNA follows: TGTGCCAGCCGTGATATTGGACAGAGCCATGGCTACACCTTC. This translates into CASRDIGQSHGYTF. The chain carries TRBV21-1 and TRBJ1-2; whether TRBD1, the table's D call, matches the DNA was not checked. TRBV21-1 is reported as a pseudogene. CDR3 length: 14 amino acids.